One sample yielded the 32 T cell receptor beta chains listed below, sequenced in a study of T cell changes during pregnancy in multiple sclerosis. Clones were sequenced by immunoSEQ multiplex PCR, and TCRdb holds only the in-frame ones, with some missing. The repertoire holds about 39,000 clones, with about 92% as singletons. The source was CD4+ T cells from peripheral blood mononuclear cells, collected in the first trimester of pregnancy. These receptors all come from a female donor with multiple sclerosis, enrolled in a pregnancy study.

The genes are TRBV14 and TRBJ1-1, with no clear D. CDR3 size: 12 residues. The germline V gene encodes CDR1 SGHDN and CDR2 FVKESK. V was trimmed by 3 bases and J by 5 bases, leaving 7 bases between them. The CDR3 loop reads CASSQGPTEAFF. CDR3 coding DNA: TGTGCCAGCAGCCAGGGCCCAACTGAAGCTTTCTTT.

The sample holds one count of this clone. The chain carries TRBV18 and TRBJ1-4; TRBD1 matches at 12 bases. The ends lost 6 bases at V and 1 base at J; junction bases unmatched: 6. This CDR3 is 17 amino acids long. The germline CDR1 and CDR2 sequences are KGHSH and LQKENI. The CDR3 is CASSPRDRGRTNEKLFF. The CDR3 DNA is TGTGCCAGCTCTCCCAGGGACAGGGGGCGAACTAATGAAAAACTGTTTTTT.

V gene TRBV18 combines with J gene TRBJ1-4; D is perhaps TRBD1 (5 bases). Germline loops: CDR1 KGHSH, CDR2 LQKENI. The CDR3 runs to 14 residues. V dropped 2 bases and J dropped 7 bases, with 11 bases sitting between them. The CDR3 DNA follows: TGTGCCAGCTCACCAGCAGGGCCGGGTGAAAAACTGTTTTTT. As protein: CASSPAGPGEKLFF.

The rearrangement links TRBV30 to TRBJ1-2; D not resolved. CDR1 and CDR2 from the germline V gene are GTSNPN and SVGIG (reference sequence). V was trimmed by 1 base and J by 8 bases, leaving 14 bases between them. The CDR3 spans 13 residues. Written as DNA, the CDR3 is TGTGCCTGGAGTGCCACCTCCGGGGAGGGCTACACCTTC. Translating gives CAWSATSGEGYTF.

In DNA form, the CDR3 reads TGCGCCAGCAGCCATATCGACAGGGGCGAAGCTTTCTTT. Protein product: CASSHIDRGEAFF. The chain links TRBV4-1 to TRBJ1-1, with TRBD1 matching over 8 bases. From germline, CDR1 is MGHRA and CDR2 YSYEKL. The CDR3 is made up of 13 amino acids. Trimming removed 3 bases from V and 8 bases from J; junction bases left unmatched: 5.

The chain employs TRBV27 and TRBJ1-2, with 8 bases lining up with TRBD1. Looked up from germline, CDR1 is MNHEY and CDR2 is SMNVEV (reference sequence). CDR3 size: 14 residues. V shed 5 bases and J 5 bases; nucleotides not matched to a gene: 7. Here the CDR3 reads CASSQGQGWYGYTF. DNA of the CDR3: TGTGCCAGCAGTCAAGGACAGGGATGGTATGGCTACACCTTC.

The J gene is TRBJ2-1, the V gene TRBV7-3, with a possible D match to TRBD2 (5 bases). Trimming left V 2 bases short and J 6 bases short, with 26 bases between. This CDR3 has 19 residues. CDR1 SGHTA and CDR2 FQGTGA come from the germline V gene. CDR3: CASSLLSPLWASSLNEQFF. As DNA, the CDR3 is TGTGCCAGCAGCTTATTATCCCCCTTATGGGCCTCTAGCCTCAATGAGCAGTTCTTC.

The J gene is TRBJ1-6, the V gene TRBV5-1, with TRBD1 as a possible D gene (6 bases). Germline CDR1 and CDR2: SGHRS and YFSETQ. Deletions cut 0 bases from V and 7 bases from J, with 8 bases between. CDR3 length equals 14 residues. The CDR3, as DNA: TGCGCCAGCAGCTTGGCACAGGGCAATTCACCCCTCCACTTT. It translates to CASSLAQGNSPLHF.

This rearrangement joins TRBV28 to TRBJ2-5; a weak D match, TRBD1 (5 bases). The germline V gene encodes CDR1 MDHEN and CDR2 SYDVKM. V lost 6 bases, J lost 1 base, and 12 bases lay in between. There are 14 residues in the CDR3. CDR3 in DNA: TGTGCCAGCAGCCAAATGGGGCCCCAAGAGACCCAGTACTTC. This sequence encodes CASSQMGPQETQYF.

The genes are TRBV7-9 and TRBJ1-4; D gene ambiguous. With 7 bases removed from V and 0 bases from J, the gap between germline ends came to 9 bases. Germline V gene lookup returns CDR1 SEHNR and CDR2 FQNEAQ (reference sequence). The CDR3 has 14 amino acids. CDR3 sequence reads: CASNPLATNEKLFF. The CDR3 nucleotides are TGTGCCAGCAACCCGCTAGCAACTAATGAAAAACTGTTTTTT.

In this sample, this clone turned up once. This rearrangement joins TRBV5-1 to TRBJ2-3; TRBD2 matches 11 bases. After removal of 7 bases from V and 4 bases from J, the junction contained 5 bases not matched to a gene. From germline, CDR1 is SGHRS and CDR2 YFSETQ. The length of the CDR3 is 14 residues. In nucleotides, the CDR3 is TGCGCCAGCGGGACTAGCGGAATCCCAGATACGCAGTATTTT. Amino acid sequence: CASGTSGIPDTQYF. Complete variable domain (other parts from reference TRBV5-1 and TRBJ2-3): KAGVTQTPRYLIKTRGQQVTLSCSPISGHRSVSWYQQTPGQGLQFLFEYFSETQRNKGNFPGRFSGRQFSNSRSEMNVSTLELGDSALYLCASGTSGIPDTQYFGPGTRLTVL.

This chain links TRBV9 with TRBJ2-1, with a weak D call TRBD2 (6 bases). With 0 bases removed from V and 6 bases from J, the gap between germline ends came to 16 bases. CDR3 length: 16 residues. Germline-derived CDR1 and CDR2 are SGDLS and YYNGEE. The CDR3 DNA sequence: TGTGCCAGCAGCGTAGACGTTGCGGGGCTTCTCAATGAGCAGTTCTTC. Translating it yields CASSVDVAGLLNEQFF. The full variable domain, rest sourced from reference TRBV9 and TRBJ2-1, is DSGVTQTPKHLITATGQRVTLRCSPRSGDLSVYWYQQSLDQGLQFLIQYYNGEERAKGNILERFSAQQFPDLHSELNLSSLELGDSALYFCASSVDVAGLLNEQFFGPGTRLTVL.

The chain recombines TRBV15 with TRBJ2-5; no clear D gene. V was cut by 2 bases and J by 2 bases, with 6 bases left in between. The CDR3 extends over 13 amino acids. From germline, CDR1 is LNHNV and CDR2 YYDKDF (reference sequence). The CDR3 DNA sequence: TGTGCCACCAGCAGAAGCAGGCAAGAGACCCAGTACTTC. Encoded protein: CATSRSRQETQYF.

The rearrangement joins TRBV4-2 to TRBJ1-3, with a weak D call TRBD1 (6 bases). Trimming stripped 0 bases from V and 4 bases from J, with 16 bases between. The CDR3 is made up of 17 amino acids. The germline V gene has CDR1 LGHNA and CDR2 YNFKEQ. The chain's CDR3 is CASSQDGQKDYGNTIYF. CDR3 nucleotides: TGTGCCAGCAGCCAAGATGGACAGAAAGATTACGGAAACACCATATATTTT.

This sequence joins TRBV6-1 and TRBJ1-1, with no clear D. Trimming stripped 1 base from V and 5 bases from J, with 14 bases between. There are 15 residues in the CDR3. Germline V CDR1 and CDR2: MNHNS, SASEGT. The CDR3 sequence is CASSEGVRRATEAFF. CDR3 nucleotides: TGTGCCAGCAGTGAAGGAGTCCGGAGGGCGACTGAAGCTTTCTTT.

The J gene is TRBJ2-5, the V gene TRBV29-1; no firm D call. The J call may be incorrect, as the DNA end agrees better with TRBJ2-7. CDR3 length equals 13 residues. Germline V gene sequence: CDR1 SQVTM, CDR2 ANQGSEA. CDR3 region: CSASGALSYEQYF. The CDR3 coding sequence is TGCAGCGCTTCAGGCGCACTCTCCTACGAGCAGTACTTC.

CDR3 DNA sequence: TGTGCCAGCTCACCACGTTCGGGGGGCGTGAGTGAAAAACTGTTTTTT. Its protein product is CASSPRSGGVSEKLFF. The V call is TRBV18, the J call TRBJ1-4; D is possibly TRBD1 (6 bases). The CDR3 has 16 residues. Looked up from germline, CDR1 is KGHSH and CDR2 is LQKENI. With 1 base removed from V and 7 bases from J, the gap between germline ends came to 16 bases.

This chain connects TRBV5-4 to TRBJ2-5; perhaps TRBD1 as D (6 bases). Germline V gives CDR1 SGHNT, CDR2 YYREEE (reference sequence). V dropped 1 base and J dropped 5 bases, with 15 bases sitting between them. This CDR3 spans 15 amino acids. CDR3 bases: TGTGCCAGCAGCTTGCAGGGGCAGGGTGAGGAGACCCAGTACTTC. Its protein is CASSLQGQGEETQYF.

The chain combines TRBV10-3 with TRBJ2-1; 11 nucleotides align to TRBD2. The germline V gene encodes CDR1 ENHRY and CDR2 SYGVKD. The CDR3 runs 18 residues. The junction had 9 bases not matched to a gene; V was cut back by 4 bases and J by 1 base. As DNA, the CDR3 is TGTGCCATCAGTGGCCCGACGACTAGCGGGACTTCCTACAATGAGCAGTTCTTC. Its protein product is CAISGPTTSGTSYNEQFF.

The V call is TRBV15, the J call TRBJ2-1; 12 bases match TRBD2. Germline CDR1 and CDR2: LNHNV and YYDKDF (reference sequence). The CDR3 covers 18 residues. The V gene end was trimmed by 1 base and the J gene end by 2 bases; junction bases not matched to a gene: 6. CDR3 loop: CATSRVSLAGGAYNEQFF. The CDR3 DNA reads TGTGCCACCAGCAGAGTGTCACTAGCGGGGGGAGCCTACAATGAGCAGTTCTTC. Filled out from reference TRBV15 and TRBJ2-1, the complete variable domain reads DAMVIQNPRYQVTQFGKPVTLSCSQTLNHNVMYWYQQKSSQAPKLLFHYYDKDFNNEADTPDNFQSRRPNTSFCFLDIRSPGLGDTAMYLCATSRVSLAGGAYNEQFFGPGTRLTVL.

This chain uses TRBV7-2 with TRBJ1-6; D ambiguous. Germline V gene data show CDR1 as SGHTA and CDR2 as FQGNSA. The CDR3 length is 15 residues. Trimming stripped 1 base from V and 7 bases from J, with 11 bases between. Here the CDR3 DNA reads TGTGCCAGCAGCTTAGAACTGTTGTCGAATTCACCCCTCCACTTT. It yields the protein CASSLELLSNSPLHF.

This clone has a handful of counts. The chain recombines TRBV11-2 with TRBJ1-5; 9 bases are shared with TRBD1. Losses at the gene ends were 5 bases for V and 1 base for J; bases not matched to a gene: 6. Germline V lookup: CDR1 SGHAT, CDR2 FQNNGV. The CDR3 is 16 amino acids. CDR3 residues: CASSAGQGSSNQPQHF. The CDR3, as DNA: TGTGCCAGCAGCGCCGGACAGGGGTCGAGCAATCAGCCCCAGCATTTT.

The chain is built from TRBV19 and TRBJ1-5; 8 nucleotides line up with TRBD1. CDR3 length equals 17 residues. Losses at the gene ends were 3 bases for V and 9 bases for J; bases not matched to a gene: 16. Germline CDR1 and CDR2: LNHDA and SQIVND (reference sequence). CDR3 nucleotides: TGTGCCAGTAGTATGCGTGGGCAGGGGGCCTCAAGAGGGCCCCAGCATTTT. Its protein is CASSMRGQGASRGPQHF. Using reference TRBV19 and TRBJ1-5 for the parts outside the CDR3, the full variable domain is DGGITQSPKYLFRKEGQNVTLSCEQNLNHDAMYWYRQDPGQGLRLIYYSQIVNDFQKGDIAEGYSVSREKKESFPLTVTSAQKNPTAFYLCASSMRGQGASRGPQHFGDGTRLSIL.

The chain has TRBV19 and TRBJ1-2; D is possibly TRBD1 (5 bases). This CDR3 is 12 amino acids long. Trimming removed 4 bases from V and 8 bases from J, with 11 bases in between. Germline-derived CDR1 and CDR2 are LNHDA and SQIVND (reference sequence). The CDR3 is CASSRQGYGYTF. The DNA for the CDR3 is TGTGCCAGTAGTAGGCAGGGTTACGGCTACACCTTC.

The chain employs TRBV5-1 and TRBJ1-1; D may be TRBD1 (6 bases). In germline, CDR1 is SGHRS, CDR2 YFSETQ. Trimming pared 2 bases from V and 5 bases from J, leaving 16 bases between. The CDR3 totals 15 residues. CDR3 in DNA: TGCGCCAGCAGCTTTCGAGGGGGAGAGGGGACTGAAGCTTTCTTT. Its translation is CASSFRGGEGTEAFF. Drawing the rest from reference TRBV5-1 and TRBJ1-1, the complete variable domain is KAGVTQTPRYLIKTRGQQVTLSCSPISGHRSVSWYQQTPGQGLQFLFEYFSETQRNKGNFPGRFSGRQFSNSRSEMNVSTLELGDSALYLCASSFRGGEGTEAFFGQGTRLTVV.

This sequence joins TRBV19 and TRBJ2-1; 8 bases align to TRBD1. The ends lost 8 bases at V and 10 bases at J; junction bases unmatched: 13. The germline V gene has CDR1 LNHDA and CDR2 SQIVND (reference sequence). This CDR3 is built from 14 residues. CDR3 in DNA: TGTGCCAGTTATCCGAGACAGGGGATCGGGGAGCAGTTCTTC. This codes for CASYPRQGIGEQFF.

The chain is built from TRBV5-1 and TRBJ1-4, with D possibly TRBD1 on 6 matching bases. The CDR3 is 15 amino acids. With 6 bases removed from V and 4 bases from J, the gap between germline ends came to 16 bases. Germline V lookup: CDR1 SGHRS, CDR2 YFSETQ. The CDR3 DNA sequence: TGCGCCAGCAACTCGCAGGGGAATATTAATGAAAAACTGTTTTTT. Translating it yields CASNSQGNINEKLFF. Full variable domain (remainder filled in from reference TRBV5-1 and TRBJ1-4): KAGVTQTPRYLIKTRGQQVTLSCSPISGHRSVSWYQQTPGQGLQFLFEYFSETQRNKGNFPGRFSGRQFSNSRSEMNVSTLELGDSALYLCASNSQGNINEKLFFGSGTQLSVL.

The CDR3 bases are TGTGCCAGCAGTTTAGTCCAGGGATTTGAAAAACTGTTTTTT. Translating gives CASSLVQGFEKLFF. The chain links TRBV28 to TRBJ1-4, with TRBD1 as a possible D gene (5 bases). Germline V lookup: CDR1 MDHEN, CDR2 SYDVKM. With 2 bases removed from V and 7 bases from J, the gap between germline ends came to 11 bases. CDR3 size: 14 residues.

This clone appeared once. The chain joins TRBV15 to TRBJ1-2; 7 positions agree with TRBD1. This CDR3 has 19 amino acids. Looked up from germline, CDR1 is LNHNV and CDR2 is YYDKDF (reference sequence). V gave up 1 base and J gave up 2 bases; unmatched junction bases: 16. The CDR3 DNA reads TGTGCCACCAGCAGAGTAAACTTAGTACAGGGGCCGCGGAACTATGGCTACACCTTC. This translates into CATSRVNLVQGPRNYGYTF.

This clone appeared a single time. The rearrangement uses TRBV4-3 and TRBJ2-1, with D possibly being TRBD1 (6 bases). Germline V gene data show CDR1 as LGHNA and CDR2 as YSLEER. This CDR3 has 19 residues. Trimming removed 0 bases at V and 0 bases at J, with 18 bases between. The CDR3 nucleotides are TGCGCCAGCAGCCAAGAAATAGGACAGACCTCACTCTCCTACAATGAGCAGTTCTTC. Its protein is CASSQEIGQTSLSYNEQFF.

This chain links TRBV25-1 with TRBJ2-1, with 7 bases fitting TRBD1. This CDR3 has 15 amino acids. Germline CDR1 MGHDK, CDR2 SYGVNS. V dropped 3 bases and J dropped 7; count of bases not matched to a gene: 9. The CDR3: CASSETGRMGNEQFF. CDR3 DNA sequence: TGTGCCAGCAGTGAGACAGGGCGGATGGGGAATGAGCAGTTCTTC.

The chain recombines TRBV28 with TRBJ2-7; 11 nucleotides line up with TRBD1. The V gene end was trimmed by 0 bases and the J gene end by 5 bases; junction bases not matched to a gene: 6. This CDR3 has 16 residues. Per the germline V gene, CDR1 is MDHEN and CDR2 is SYDVKM. DNA of the CDR3: TGTGCCAGCAGTTTATGGGCCGGACAGGGGGCAAACGAGCAGTACTTC. It is translated as CASSLWAGQGANEQYF.